This T cell receptor beta chain is from a study of blood T cell repertoires in COVID-19. Germline values: CDR1 KGHSH, CDR2 LQKENI. Trimming stripped 6 bases from V and 3 bases from J, with 11 bases between. CDR3 length: 14 residues. In the original workflow: The assay estimated nucleated cells by amplifying reference gene primers. Profiling relied on immunoSEQ multiplex PCR, and the TCRdb table lists in-frame clones only, not all of them. D and trimming come from the DNA, and the V and J calls and clone size come from that table. The top ten hold just over 3% of the sample, which has roughly 240,000 clones, 70% to 90% seen once.

The rearrangement links TRBV18 to TRBJ2-2, with D hard to call. The sequenced sample was peripheral blood. The receptor's source is a woman aged 30 to 39 who had recovered from COVID-19. CDR3: CASSGPVDTGELFF. CDR3 coding DNA: TGTGCCAGCTCTGGGCCGGTGGACACCGGGGAGCTGTTTTTT.